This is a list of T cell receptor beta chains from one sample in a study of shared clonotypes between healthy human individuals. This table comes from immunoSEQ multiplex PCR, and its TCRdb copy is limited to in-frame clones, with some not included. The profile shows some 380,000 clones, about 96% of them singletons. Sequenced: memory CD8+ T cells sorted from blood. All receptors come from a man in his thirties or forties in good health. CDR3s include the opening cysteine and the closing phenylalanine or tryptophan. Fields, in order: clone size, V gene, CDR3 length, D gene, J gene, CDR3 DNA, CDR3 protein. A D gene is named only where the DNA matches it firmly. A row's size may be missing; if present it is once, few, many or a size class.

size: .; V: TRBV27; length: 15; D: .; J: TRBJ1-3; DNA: TGTGCCAGCAGTCTTACCTCCGACAGGGGAAACACCATATATTTT; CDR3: CASSLTSDRGNTIYF
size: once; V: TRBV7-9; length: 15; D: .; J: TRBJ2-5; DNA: TGTGCCAGCAGCTTAGCCGGGACCAAGCGGGAGACCCAGTACTTC; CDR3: CASSLAGTKRETQYF
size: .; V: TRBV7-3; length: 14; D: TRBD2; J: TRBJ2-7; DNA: TGTGCCAGCAGCTTAGGGACTAGCGGGAGCGAGCAGTACTTC; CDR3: CASSLGTSGSEQYF
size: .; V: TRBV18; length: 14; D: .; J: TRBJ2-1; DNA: TGTGCCAGCTCACCGTCGAGCTCCTACAATGAGCAGTTCTTC; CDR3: CASSPSSSYNEQFF
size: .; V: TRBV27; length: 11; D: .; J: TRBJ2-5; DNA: TGTGCCAGCAGTTGGGGGGAGACCCAGTACTTC; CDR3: CASSWGETQYF
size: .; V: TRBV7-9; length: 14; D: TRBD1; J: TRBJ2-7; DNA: TGTGCCAGCACCGAAGGGGACAGGGCCTACGAGCAGTACTTC; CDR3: CASTEGDRAYEQYF
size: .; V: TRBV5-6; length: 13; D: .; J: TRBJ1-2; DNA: TGTGCCAGCAGCCGGGGCCCCCTGGCTGGCTACACCTTC; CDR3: CASSRGPLAGYTF
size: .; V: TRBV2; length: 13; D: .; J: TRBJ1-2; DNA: TGTGCCAGCAGTCCACCGAACAGGGACGGCTACACCTTC; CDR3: CASSPPNRDGYTF
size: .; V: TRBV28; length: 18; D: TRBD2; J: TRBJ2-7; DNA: TGTGCCAGCAGTTTTGGGCTAGCGGGAGCTCCCATATCCTACGAGCAGTACTTC; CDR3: CASSFGLAGAPISYEQYF
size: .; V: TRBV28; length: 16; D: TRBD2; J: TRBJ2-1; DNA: TGTGCCAGCAGCCAGGGACTAGCGGGAGGGCGCGGTGAGCAGTTCTTC; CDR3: CASSQGLAGGRGEQFF
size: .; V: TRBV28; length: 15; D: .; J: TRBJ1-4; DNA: TGTGCCAGCAGTCCCCTGGGGCAGCCTAATGAAAAACTGTTTTTT; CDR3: CASSPLGQPNEKLFF
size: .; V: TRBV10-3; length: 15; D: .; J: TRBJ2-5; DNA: TGTGCCATCAGTGATGGGGGAAAGGGTTCTGAGACCCAGTACTTC; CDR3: CAISDGGKGSETQYF
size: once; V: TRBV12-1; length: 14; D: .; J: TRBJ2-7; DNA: TGTGCCAGCAGCTTTTATGGTGGTTACTGCGAGCAGTACTTC; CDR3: CASSFYGGYCEQYF
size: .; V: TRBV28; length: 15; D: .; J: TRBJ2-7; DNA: TGTGCCAGCAGTGGACTAAATCGACTACTACTCGAGCAGTACTTC; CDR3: CASSGLNRLLLEQYF
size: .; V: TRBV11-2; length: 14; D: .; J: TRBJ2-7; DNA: TGTGCCAGCAGCTTAGTCCCCCACCTCTACGAGCAGTACTTC; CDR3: CASSLVPHLYEQYF
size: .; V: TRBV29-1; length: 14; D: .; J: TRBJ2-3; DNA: TGCAGCGTTGAGCCGGGAACTAGCACAGATACGCAGTATTTT; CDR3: CSVEPGTSTDTQYF
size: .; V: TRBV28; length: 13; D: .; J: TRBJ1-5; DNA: TGTGCCAGCAGTTTCAGCTTGAATCAGCCCCAGCATTTT; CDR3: CASSFSLNQPQHF
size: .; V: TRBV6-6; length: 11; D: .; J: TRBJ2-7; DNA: TGTGCCAGCAGCCTAGTCTACGAGCAGTACTTC; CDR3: CASSLVYEQYF
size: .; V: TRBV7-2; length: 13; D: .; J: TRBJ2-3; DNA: TGTGCCAGCAGCTTAGCCAGTTCGGATACGCAGTATTTT; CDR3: CASSLASSDTQYF
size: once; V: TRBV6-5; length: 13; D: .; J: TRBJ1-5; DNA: TGTGCCAGCCGAACAGGATACAATCAGCCCCAGCATTTT; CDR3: CASRTGYNQPQHF
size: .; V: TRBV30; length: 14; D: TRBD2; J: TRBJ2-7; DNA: TGTGCCTGGAGTGTTATCAGCGGGGGTTACGAGCAGTACTTC; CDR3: CAWSVISGGYEQYF
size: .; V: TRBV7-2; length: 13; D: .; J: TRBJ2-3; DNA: TGTGCCAGCAGCTTAAGGGCGTCAGATACGCAGTATTTT; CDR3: CASSLRASDTQYF
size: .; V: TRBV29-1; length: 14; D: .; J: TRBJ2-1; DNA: TGCAGCGTTGAGCCGGGGACGCGTAATAATGAGCAGTTCTTC; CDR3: CSVEPGTRNNEQFF
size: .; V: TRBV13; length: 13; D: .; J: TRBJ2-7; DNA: TGTGCCAGCAATGTTGGAGCTGGCTACGAGCAGTACTTC; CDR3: CASNVGAGYEQYF
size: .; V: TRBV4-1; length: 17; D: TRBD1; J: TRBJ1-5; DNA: TGCGCCAGCAGCCAAGATACTCCGGGACAGGGCAATCAGCCCCAGCATTTT; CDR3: CASSQDTPGQGNQPQHF
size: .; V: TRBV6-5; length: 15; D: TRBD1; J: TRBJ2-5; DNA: TGTGCCAGCAGTTACTCTCAAGGGGGCCTAAAGACCCAGTACTTC; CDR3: CASSYSQGGLKTQYF
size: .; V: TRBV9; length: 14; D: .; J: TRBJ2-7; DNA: TGTGCCAGCAGCGTATCATCCGCCGTACGTGAGCAGTACTTC; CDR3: CASSVSSAVREQYF